One and the same sample provided the 13 T cell receptor beta chains below, sequenced in a study of blood T cell repertoires in COVID-19. Produced via immunoSEQ multiplex PCR; TCRdb's table is partial and in-frame only. The sample carries some 11,000 clones, 75% to 90% recorded once. Sequencing used peripheral blood. These receptors were obtained from a human donor in a cohort sampled during active COVID-19.

This clone has only a few counts. The rearrangement uses TRBV7-2 and TRBJ1-5, with a weak D call TRBD1 (5 bases). This CDR3 is 14 amino acids long. Trimming left V 4 bases short and J 4 bases short, with 11 bases between. Germline lookup yields CDR1 SGHTA and CDR2 FQGNSA. For the CDR3, the DNA is TGTGCCAGCAGCTCCAGGGAGGGGAATCAGCCCCAGCATTTT. It translates to CASSSREGNQPQHF.

This clone was seen just once. This chain uses TRBV7-3 with TRBJ1-2, with D unresolved. Germline V gives CDR1 SGHTA, CDR2 FQGTGA. V lost 2 bases and J 8 bases, leaving 12 bases between the germline ends. The CDR3 totals 13 residues. CDR3 protein: CASSLGRTGGYTF. DNA of the CDR3: TGTGCCAGCAGCTTAGGGAGGACGGGAGGCTACACCTTC.

The rearrangement joins TRBV5-4 to TRBJ2-2; D is unresolved. V was cut by 4 bases and J by 3 bases, with 4 bases left in between. The CDR3 consists of 12 residues. Germline CDR1 and CDR2: SGHNT and YYREEE (reference sequence). CDR3 residues: CASSPYTGELFF. DNA for the CDR3: TGTGCCAGCAGCCCCTACACCGGGGAGCTGTTTTTT.

This clone has just one count. The chain joins TRBV3-1 (or the pseudogene TRBV3-2) to TRBJ2-5; a possible D gene is TRBD1 (5 bases). The CDR3 has 16 amino acids. The V gene's germline CDR1 is LGHDT and CDR2 YNNKEL (reference sequence). Trimming shortened V by 5 bases and J by 4 bases, and 20 bases separated the two germline ends. The CDR3 is CASSASTGRARETQYF. The CDR3 DNA sequence: TGTGCCAGCAGCGCCTCAACTGGCAGGGCTCGAGAGACCCAGTACTTC.

The genes are TRBV29-1 and TRBJ2-7; 8 nucleotides match TRBD1. The V segment lost 4 bases and the J segment 3 bases; nucleotides outside the gene matches: 2. The CDR3 consists of 12 residues. Germline lookup yields CDR1 SQVTM and CDR2 ANQGSEA. The CDR3, as DNA: TGCAGCGTTGCCGGACAGGGCTACGAGCAGTACTTC. Translation: CSVAGQGYEQYF.

This rearrangement joins TRBV5-8 to TRBJ2-3; 10 nucleotides agree with TRBD1. The V and J ends lost 4 bases and 0 bases, in that order; junction bases with no gene match: 5. The CDR3 totals 16 residues. CDR1 and CDR2 from the germline V gene are SGHTS and YDEGEE. The CDR3 sequence: CASSPGQGTSTDTQYF. CDR3 bases: TGTGCCAGCAGCCCGGGACAGGGGACTAGCACAGATACGCAGTATTTT.

J is TRBJ2-7 and V is TRBV19; the match to TRBD1 covers 8 bases. The CDR3 is 14 amino acids. J gave up 2 bases and V 5 bases, and 5 bases lay outside the gene matches. Germline V gives CDR1 LNHDA, CDR2 SQIVND (reference sequence). CDR3 in amino acids: CASSRPGQAYEQYF. In DNA, the CDR3 is TGTGCCAGTAGTCGACCGGGACAGGCCTACGAGCAGTACTTC.

This sequence joins TRBV5-1 and TRBJ2-2; TRBD2 is a possible D gene (6 bases). The germline CDR1 and CDR2 sequences are SGHRS and YFSETQ. V lost 4 bases and J lost 8, with 21 bases in between. The CDR3 sequence is 16 residues long. Here the CDR3 reads CASSERQSGGGGELFF. The CDR3 coding sequence is TGCGCCAGCAGCGAACGACAGTCCGGGGGTGGTGGGGAGCTGTTTTTT.

This clone was found a few times. The chain links TRBV6-1 to TRBJ1-3; D gene uncertain. Germline assignment: CDR1 MNHNS and CDR2 SASEGT. V shed 1 base and J shed 0 bases, with 4 bases lying between them. The CDR3 runs 14 residues. In DNA form, the CDR3 reads TGTGCCAGCAGTGAAGTCGGCTCTGGAAACACCATATATTTT. It yields the protein CASSEVGSGNTIYF.

V is TRBV6-1 and J is TRBJ1-2, with D possibly matching TRBD1 (5 bases). CDR3 size: 16 residues. The germline V gene encodes CDR1 MNHNS and CDR2 SASEGT. V lost 0 bases and J lost 9, with 20 bases in between. CDR3 in amino acids: CASSEARGYRPGSYTF. CDR3 bases: TGTGCCAGCAGTGAAGCGCGGGGGTACAGGCCCGGGAGCTACACCTTC.

The V gene is TRBV28, the J gene TRBJ2-5, with 8 positions matching TRBD2. This CDR3 is 12 amino acids long. With 5 bases clipped from V and 9 bases from J, the junction kept 5 bases outside the gene matches. Per the germline V gene, CDR1 is MDHEN and CDR2 is SYDVKM. The CDR3 loop is CASSPPGGAQYF. In nucleotides, the CDR3 is TGTGCCAGCAGTCCCCCGGGGGGGGCCCAGTACTTC.

This clone appeared a single time. The identical CDR3 is also encoded by other nucleotide sequences in the sample. V is TRBV29-1 and J is TRBJ2-1; 11 positions agree with TRBD1. The V and J ends lost 3 bases and 8 bases, in that order; junction bases with no gene match: 9. Germline lookup yields CDR1 SQVTM and CDR2 ANQGSEA. This CDR3 comprises 15 residues. The DNA of the CDR3 is TGCAGCGTTGAGCCTCGGACAGGGGGCGGGTATGAGCAGTTCTTC. Residues: CSVEPRTGGGYEQFF.

In this sample, this clone turned up once. V usage is TRBV29-1 and J usage is TRBJ2-1, with 12 bases matching TRBD2. V shed 4 bases and J 6 bases; nucleotides not matched to a gene: 4. Germline CDR1 SQVTM, CDR2 ANQGSEA. This CDR3 comprises 14 residues. CDR3 loop: CSVGTSGRFNEQFF. DNA of the CDR3: TGCAGCGTTGGAACTAGCGGGAGGTTCAATGAGCAGTTCTTC.